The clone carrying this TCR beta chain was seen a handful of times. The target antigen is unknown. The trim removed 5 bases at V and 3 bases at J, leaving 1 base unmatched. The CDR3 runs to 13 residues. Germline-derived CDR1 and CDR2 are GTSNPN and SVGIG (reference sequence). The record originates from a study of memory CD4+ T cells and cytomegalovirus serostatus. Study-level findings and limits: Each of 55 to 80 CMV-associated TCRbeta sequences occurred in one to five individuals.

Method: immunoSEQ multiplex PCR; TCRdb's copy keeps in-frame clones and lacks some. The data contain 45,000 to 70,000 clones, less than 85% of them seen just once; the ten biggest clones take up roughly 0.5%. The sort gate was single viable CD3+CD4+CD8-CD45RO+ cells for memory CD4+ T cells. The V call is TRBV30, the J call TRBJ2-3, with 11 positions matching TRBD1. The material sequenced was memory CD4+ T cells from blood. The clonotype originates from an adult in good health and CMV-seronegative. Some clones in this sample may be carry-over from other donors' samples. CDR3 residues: CAWGTGGTDTQYF. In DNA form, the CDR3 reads TGTGCCTGGGGGACAGGGGGGACAGATACGCAGTATTTT.